These 20 T cell receptor beta chains originate from one sample sequenced in a study of STAT5B mutations in CD4+ large granular lymphocyte leukemia. The repertoire was sequenced with immunoSEQ multiplex PCR; TCRdb's copy has only in-frame clones and lacks some. The data contain 20,000 to 25,000 clones, 74% of them singletons. Sequencing used CD4+ T cells from blood buffy coats. These receptors came from a human donor in good health.

The rearrangement joins TRBV2 to TRBJ2-6, with D perhaps TRBD1 (5 bases). The V gene's germline CDR1 is SNHLY and CDR2 FYNNEI. Trimming pared 7 bases from V and 0 bases from J, leaving 13 bases between. The CDR3 sequence is 16 residues long. In DNA form, the CDR3 reads TGTGCCAGCACTAAAAGGGGTCCCTCTGGGGCCAACGTCCTGACTTTC. This sequence encodes CASTKRGPSGANVLTF.

The chain couples TRBV27 to TRBJ2-1, with unresolved D. The V gene lost 7 bases and the J gene lost 0 bases, with 10 bases spanning the gap. There are 14 residues in the CDR3. Looked up from germline, CDR1 is MNHEY and CDR2 is SMNVEV (reference sequence). The CDR3 spells CASKSPSSYNEQFF. CDR3 DNA sequence: TGTGCCAGCAAATCCCCAAGCTCCTACAATGAGCAGTTCTTC.

This chain connects TRBV9 to TRBJ2-2, with D uncertain. Trimming took 4 bases from V and 5 from J, leaving 15 bases between them. The CDR3 length is 15 residues. CDR1 and CDR2 (germline): SGDLS, YYNGEE. The CDR3 DNA sequence: TGTGCCAGCAGCCTCGACCCTTCTCGGACCGGGGAGCTGTTTTTT. This translates into CASSLDPSRTGELFF.

Notes on this clone: Within the sample, other DNA sequences also encode this same CDR3. CDR3 protein: CASSPLTGDTEAFF. The CDR3 nucleotides are TGTGCCAGCAGCCCCCTGACAGGAGATACTGAAGCTTTCTTT. The chain recombines TRBV9 with TRBJ1-1; D may be TRBD1 (6 bases). V lost 4 bases to trimming and J lost 5 bases, with 15 bases between them. The CDR3 runs to 14 residues. Germline V gene data show CDR1 as SGDLS and CDR2 as YYNGEE.

This clone has more than one count but fewer than ten. This chain links TRBV6-5 with TRBJ2-2; weak D call: TRBD2 (5 bases). The CDR3 runs to 13 residues. Trimming took off 6 bases at V and 6 bases at J, with 11 bases between the two ends. Germline V lookup: CDR1 MNHEY, CDR2 SVGAGI. CDR3 DNA: TGTGCCAGCAGACGGGGAGCGCCCGGGGAGCTGTTTTTT. It translates to CASRRGAPGELFF.

This chain joins TRBV5-1 and TRBJ2-1, with 9 bases lining up with TRBD1. Germline CDR1 is SGHRS and CDR2 is YFSETQ. V dropped 0 bases and J dropped 5; count of bases not matched to a gene: 3. CDR3 length: 15 amino acids. CDR3 DNA: TGCGCCAGCAGCTTGGGGGACAGGGCGCACAATGAGCAGTTCTTC. Amino acid sequence: CASSLGDRAHNEQFF.

The V gene is TRBV20-1, the J gene TRBJ2-5, with unresolved D. This CDR3 has 11 amino acids. Germline assignment: CDR1 DFQATT and CDR2 SNEGSKA (reference sequence). V was cut by 3 bases and J by 5 bases, with 7 bases left in between. The CDR3 sequence: CSARSGETQYF. The DNA of the CDR3 is TGCAGTGCTAGGTCCGGGGAGACCCAGTACTTC.

This CDR3 is CASSFLAGGGRETQYF. CDR3 nucleotide sequence: TGTGCCAGCAGCTTTCTAGCGGGAGGGGGGCGAGAGACCCAGTACTTC. This chain uses TRBV7-3 with TRBJ2-5; 12 bases fit TRBD2. The length of the CDR3 is 16 residues. Germline CDR1 SGHTA, CDR2 FQGTGA. The V segment lost 3 bases and the J segment 4 bases; nucleotides outside the gene matches: 6.

This clone was counted between two and nine times. This sequence joins TRBV14 and TRBJ1-2, with D unresolved. CDR3 length: 14 amino acids. V was shortened by 1 base and J by 6 bases, with 12 bases between the two germline ends. Germline CDR1 is SGHDN and CDR2 is FVKESK. CDR3 bases: TGTGCCAGCAGCCAAGGGTACTCGAGTCATGGCTACACCTTC. It yields the protein CASSQGYSSHGYTF.

This clone occurred a few times. The gene calls are TRBV27 and TRBJ2-6, with a tentative D call TRBD1 (6 bases). Germline-derived CDR1 and CDR2 are MNHEY and SMNVEV (reference sequence). The CDR3 loop spans 14 amino acids. V lost 7 bases and J lost 1, with 8 bases in between. CDR3 DNA: TGTGCCAGCACGAGGGGGTCTGGGGCCAACGTCCTGACTTTC. It is translated as CASTRGSGANVLTF.

The rearrangement links TRBV5-1 to TRBJ2-1; either TRBD1 or TRBD2 may supply D (5 bases each). The CDR3 is 14 residues long. The germline V gene has CDR1 SGHRS and CDR2 YFSETQ. V gave up 2 bases and J gave up 4 bases, with 10 bases separating them. In DNA, the CDR3 is TGCGCCAGCAGCTTAGGGACGTCGTACAATGAGCAGTTCTTC. Residues: CASSLGTSYNEQFF.

CDR3 residues: CASSSLWGDYGYTF. As DNA, the CDR3 is TGTGCCAGCAGCTCCCTTTGGGGGGACTATGGCTACACCTTC. The chain uses TRBV7-9 and TRBJ1-2; D is perhaps TRBD1 (5 bases). CDR3 size: 14 residues. Germline assignment: CDR1 SEHNR and CDR2 FQNEAQ (reference sequence). Trimming removed 4 bases from V and 3 bases from J, with 12 bases in between.

CDR3 bases: TGTGCCAGCAGCGGTGGGACAGCAAATTCACCCCTCCACTTT. Its translation is CASSGGTANSPLHF. This chain links TRBV9 with TRBJ1-6; TRBD1 matches at 7 bases. CDR1 and CDR2 from the germline V gene are SGDLS and YYNGEE. J lost 7 bases, V lost 3 bases, and 4 bases had no gene match. CDR3 length equals 14 residues.

V usage is TRBV9 and J usage is TRBJ1-1; 7 bases agree with TRBD1. The CDR3 has 14 amino acids. The germline V gene has CDR1 SGDLS and CDR2 YYNGEE. With 2 bases clipped from V and 7 bases from J, the junction kept 8 bases outside the gene matches. CDR3 nucleotide sequence: TGTGCCAGCAGCGTTGGGGACAGTGCGATTGAAGCTTTCTTT. It encodes CASSVGDSAIEAFF.

The chain uses TRBV19 and TRBJ1-5; 7 bases fit TRBD1. The CDR3 sequence is 16 residues long. Germline CDR1 is LNHDA and CDR2 is SQIVND (reference sequence). The V and J ends lost 1 base and 1 base, in that order; junction bases with no gene match: 4. For the CDR3, the DNA is TGTGCCAGTAGTATAGCAAACAGGGGAAGCAATCAGCCCCAGCATTTT. Amino acid sequence: CASSIANRGSNQPQHF.

The chain is built from TRBV29-1 and TRBJ2-5; D gene ambiguous. CDR1 and CDR2 from the germline V gene are SQVTM and ANQGSEA. Trimming left V 4 bases short and J 5 bases short, with 14 bases between. This CDR3 spans 13 amino acids. The CDR3 bases are TGCAGCGTTGTAGGGCCCGGGCGGGAGACCCAGTACTTC. It codes for CSVVGPGRETQYF. Looking up the rest from reference TRBV29-1 and TRBJ2-5 gives the full variable domain: SAVISQKPSRDICQRGTSLTIQCQVDSQVTMMFWYRQQPGQSLTLIATANQGSEATYESGFVIDKFPISRPNLTFSTLTVSNMSPEDSSIYLCSVVGPGRETQYFGPGTRLLVL.

The table lists this clone with a few counts. The sample contains more than one DNA sequence encoding this CDR3. The chain couples TRBV28 to TRBJ1-2; D uncertain. This CDR3 contains 14 residues. CDR1 is MDHEN and CDR2 is SYDVKM in the germline V gene. V was clipped by 4 bases and J by 2 bases, with 11 bases between them. The CDR3 region has the DNA TGTGCCAGCAGTTCCTCCCCCTTAAACTATGGCTACACCTTC. Residues: CASSSSPLNYGYTF.

This clone was seen a handful of times. CDR3 loop: CSALVGGAWSNQPQHF. The DNA for the CDR3 is TGCAGCGCCCTAGTTGGGGGGGCGTGGAGCAATCAGCCCCAGCATTTT. The rearrangement links TRBV29-1 to TRBJ1-5; possibly TRBD1 for D (6 bases). V was clipped by 7 bases and J by 1 base, with 20 bases between them. Per the germline V gene, CDR1 is SQVTM and CDR2 is ANQGSEA. The CDR3 runs to 16 residues.

The V and J genes are TRBV5-8 and TRBJ1-2, with D maybe TRBD1 (6 bases). The germline CDR1 and CDR2 sequences are SGHTS and YDEGEE. This CDR3 contains 15 residues. Trimming cost V 3 bases and J 4 bases, with 16 bases left between them. CDR3 loop: CASSSGQPGGYGYTF. The CDR3 DNA reads as TGTGCCAGCAGCTCAGGACAGCCGGGGGGCTATGGCTACACCTTC.

The chain combines TRBV19 with TRBJ1-2, with a weak D call TRBD1 (5 bases). CDR1 LNHDA and CDR2 SQIVND come from the germline V gene (reference sequence). V lost 5 bases and J 6 bases, leaving 16 bases between the germline ends. The CDR3 spans 14 residues. CDR3 nucleotide sequence: TGTGCCAGTAGTCCCCAAAGGGACCTACATGGCTACACCTTC. As protein: CASSPQRDLHGYTF. Complete variable domain (other parts from reference TRBV19 and TRBJ1-2): DGGITQSPKYLFRKEGQNVTLSCEQNLNHDAMYWYRQDPGQGLRLIYYSQIVNDFQKGDIAEGYSVSREKKESFPLTVTSAQKNPTAFYLCASSPQRDLHGYTFGSGTRLTVV.